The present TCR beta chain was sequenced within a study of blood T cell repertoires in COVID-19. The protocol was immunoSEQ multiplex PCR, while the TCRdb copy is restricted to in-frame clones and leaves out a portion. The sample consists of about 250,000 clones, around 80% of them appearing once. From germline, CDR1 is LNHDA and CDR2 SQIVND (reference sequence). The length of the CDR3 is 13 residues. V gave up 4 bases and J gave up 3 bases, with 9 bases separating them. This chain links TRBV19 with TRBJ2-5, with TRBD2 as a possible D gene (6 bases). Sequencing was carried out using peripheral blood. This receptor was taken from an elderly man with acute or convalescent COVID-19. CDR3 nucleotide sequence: TGTGCCAGTAGTACCGCGGGAAAAGAGACCCAGTACTTC. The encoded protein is CASSTAGKETQYF.